This TCR beta chain emerged from a study of T cell repertoires in cytomegalovirus infection. Background on the study: TCR beta signatures that were public indicated CMV infection and matching HLA type. Overall study findings and caveats: Cumulative frequency of public TCR beta families picked out carriers of CMV plus the relevant HLA. Clonotype analysis showed dominance of the ex vivo response by HLA-C-restricted CMV-specific TCR beta clonotypes.

MiXCR, applied by TCRdb to the reads, yields one record per CDR3 protein. The repertoire consists of around 300,000 distinct CDR3 sequences, with more than 8% occurring once and the leading ten covering about 4.5%. V was shortened by 5 bases and J by 1 base, with 13 bases between the two germline ends. Per the germline V gene, CDR1 is MNHEY and CDR2 is SMNVEV (reference sequence). The CDR3 consists of 15 residues. Points on this clonotype: The target antigen is unknown.

The material sequenced was PBMCs. The sequence was obtained from a human donor in good health (CMV status not recorded). Some clones in this sample may be carry-over from other donors' samples. V and J are TRBV27 and TRBJ2-3; maybe TRBD1 (6 bases). DNA for the CDR3: TGTGCCAGCAGTCCAGAGGCAGGGGGCACAGATACGCAGTATTTT. It encodes CASSPEAGGTDTQYF.